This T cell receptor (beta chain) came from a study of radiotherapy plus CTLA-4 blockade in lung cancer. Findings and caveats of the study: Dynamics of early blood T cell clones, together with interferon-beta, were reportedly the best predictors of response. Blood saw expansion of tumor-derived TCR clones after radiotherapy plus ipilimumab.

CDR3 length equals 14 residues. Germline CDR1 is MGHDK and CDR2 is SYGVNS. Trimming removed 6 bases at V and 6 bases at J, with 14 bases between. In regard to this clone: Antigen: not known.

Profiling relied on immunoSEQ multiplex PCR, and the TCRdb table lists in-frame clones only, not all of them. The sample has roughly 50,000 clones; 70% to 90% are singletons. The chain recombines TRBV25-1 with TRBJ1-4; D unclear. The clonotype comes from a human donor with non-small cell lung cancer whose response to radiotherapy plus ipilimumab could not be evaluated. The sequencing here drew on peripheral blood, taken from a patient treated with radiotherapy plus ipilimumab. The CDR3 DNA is TGTGCCAGCAGCGACACCCAGTCCCATGAAAAACTGTTTTTT. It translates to CASSDTQSHEKLFF.